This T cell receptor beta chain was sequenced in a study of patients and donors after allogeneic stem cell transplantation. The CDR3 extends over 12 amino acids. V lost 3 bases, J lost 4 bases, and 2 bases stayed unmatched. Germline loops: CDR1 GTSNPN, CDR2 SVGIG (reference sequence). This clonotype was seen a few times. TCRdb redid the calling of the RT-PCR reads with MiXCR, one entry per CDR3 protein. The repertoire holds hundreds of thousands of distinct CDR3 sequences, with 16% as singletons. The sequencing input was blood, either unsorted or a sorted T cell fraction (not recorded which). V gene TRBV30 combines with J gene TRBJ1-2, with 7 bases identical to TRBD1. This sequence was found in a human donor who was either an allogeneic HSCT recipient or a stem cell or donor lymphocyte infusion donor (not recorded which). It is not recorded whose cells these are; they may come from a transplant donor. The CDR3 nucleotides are TGTGCCTGGAGAACAGGGGCCTATGGCTACACCTTC. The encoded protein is CAWRTGAYGYTF.